The rows below give T cell receptor beta chains drawn from one sample of a study of T-cell memory formation after mild COVID-19. MiXCR was run by TCRdb on the 5' RACE reads, yielding one entry per CDR3 protein. Found here are roughly 510,000 distinct CDR3 sequences, around 15% of them singletons; the top ten hold approximately 8.1%. The sequencing input was PBMCs or a T cell subset sorted from them (not recorded which). These receptors all stem from an adult woman who had mild COVID-19 (a few samples of this study predate the infection). Cell type and time point are not known. Each CDR3 is given with its conserved first and last residue. A D gene is named only where the DNA matches it firmly. Not every row has a clone size; where given, it reads once, few, many or a size class.

V gene: TRBV4-1
J gene: TRBJ1-1
D gene: TRBD1
clone size: .
CDR3 DNA: TGCGCCAGCAGCCAACCCCAGGGGGCACGCGCTGAAGCTTTCTTT
CDR3 protein: CASSQPQGARAEAFF

V gene: TRBV7-2
J gene: TRBJ2-3
D gene: TRBD2
clone size: few
CDR3 DNA: TGTGCCAGCAGCCGTAGCGGGGGGGCTTTTTCAGATACGCAGTATTTT
CDR3 protein: CASSRSGGAFSDTQYF

V gene: TRBV27
J gene: TRBJ2-5
D gene: .
clone size: few
CDR3 DNA: TGTGCCAGCAGTCCGACCCTTAGCAGGCAAGAGACCCAGTACTTC
CDR3 protein: CASSPTLSRQETQYF

V gene: TRBV20-1
J gene: TRBJ1-5
D gene: .
clone size: .
CDR3 DNA: TGCAGTGCTAGGGGTTCCTCAGTTGATCAGCCCCAGCATTTT
CDR3 protein: CSARGSSVDQPQHF

V gene: TRBV12-3/TRBV12-4
J gene: TRBJ1-5
D gene: .
clone size: .
CDR3 DNA: TGTGCCAGCAGCCCGCAGGGTAGACAGCCCCAGCATTTT
CDR3 protein: CASSPQGRQPQHF

V gene: TRBV4-1
J gene: TRBJ2-1
D gene: TRBD1
clone size: many
CDR3 DNA: TGCGCCAGCAGCCCGATACCCCTTCATTACAGGGGTGGACCTCGCTTACAGCAGTTCTTC
CDR3 protein: CASSPIPLHYRGGPRLQQFF

V gene: TRBV4-3
J gene: TRBJ2-1
D gene: TRBD2
clone size: .
CDR3 DNA: TGCGCCAGCAGCCCTAGCGGGAGATACAATGAGCAGTTCTTC
CDR3 protein: CASSPSGRYNEQFF

V gene: TRBV6-2/TRBV6-3
J gene: TRBJ1-2
D gene: .
clone size: .
CDR3 DNA: TGTGCCAGCAGTTATGAGGTATCGGCTAACTATGGCTACACCTTC
CDR3 protein: CASSYEVSANYGYTF

V gene: TRBV27
J gene: TRBJ1-1
D gene: .
clone size: few
CDR3 DNA: TGTGCCAGCAGACCGGGGGTGAGCACTGAAGCTTTCTTT
CDR3 protein: CASRPGVSTEAFF

V gene: TRBV18
J gene: TRBJ2-3
D gene: TRBD1
clone size: few
CDR3 DNA: TGTGCCAGCTCACCCGGACAGGGTTGGCCAGATACGCAGTATTTT
CDR3 protein: CASSPGQGWPDTQYF

V gene: TRBV4-2
J gene: TRBJ2-7
D gene: TRBD2
clone size: few
CDR3 DNA: TGTGCCAGCAGCCAAGATCGGGAGCGGGAGCTCGAGCAGTACTTC
CDR3 protein: CASSQDRERELEQYF

V gene: TRBV25-1
J gene: TRBJ2-1
D gene: TRBD2
clone size: many
CDR3 DNA: TGTGCCAGCAGTGAAGTCGGGAGAGCGGGAGGTCGCGGTGAGCAGTTCTTC
CDR3 protein: CASSEVGRAGGRGEQFF

V gene: TRBV20-1
J gene: TRBJ1-3
D gene: .
clone size: .
CDR3 DNA: TGCAGTGCTAGAACAGGGACCGGGGTCACCATATATTTT
CDR3 protein: CSARTGTGVTIYF

V gene: TRBV6-5
J gene: TRBJ1-2
D gene: .
clone size: few
CDR3 DNA: TGTGCCAGCACCAAACCCGACAGCTATGGCTACACCTTC
CDR3 protein: CASTKPDSYGYTF

V gene: TRBV29-1
J gene: TRBJ2-7
D gene: .
clone size: .
CDR3 DNA: TGCAGCGTTGAAGAAGACGGTCCCTACGAGCAGTACTTC
CDR3 protein: CSVEEDGPYEQYF

V gene: TRBV6-2/TRBV6-3
J gene: TRBJ1-2
D gene: .
clone size: few
CDR3 DNA: TGTGCCAGCAGCCGTACTACTGGCTACACCTTC
CDR3 protein: CASSRTTGYTF

V gene: TRBV12-3/TRBV12-4
J gene: TRBJ2-1
D gene: .
clone size: .
CDR3 DNA: TGTGCCAGCAGTTCGGGTATGGATGAGCAGTTCTTC
CDR3 protein: CASSSGMDEQFF

V gene: TRBV19
J gene: TRBJ1-5
D gene: .
clone size: few
CDR3 DNA: TGTGCCAGCCTAAGCCATCCAGGGCATGGTCAGCCCCAGCATTTT
CDR3 protein: CASLSHPGHGQPQHF

V gene: TRBV12-3/TRBV12-4
J gene: TRBJ2-3
D gene: .
clone size: few
CDR3 DNA: TGTGCCAGCACTGACGGCGGGACAGATACGCAGTATTTT
CDR3 protein: CASTDGGTDTQYF

V gene: TRBV15
J gene: TRBJ1-5
D gene: TRBD1
clone size: .
CDR3 DNA: TGTGCCACCAGCAGAGTTGGACAGGGTGGCTTCAATCAGCCCCAGCATTTT
CDR3 protein: CATSRVGQGGFNQPQHF

V gene: TRBV2
J gene: TRBJ2-3
D gene: TRBD1
clone size: .
CDR3 DNA: TGTGCCAGCAGCGCAGACAGGGCCACAGATACGCAGTATTTT
CDR3 protein: CASSADRATDTQYF

V gene: TRBV10-3
J gene: TRBJ1-1
D gene: TRBD1
clone size: many
CDR3 DNA: TGTGCCATCAGCCCATTTGTTCCGGGACAGGGAATTATTTCCGTGAACACTGAAGCTTTCTTT
CDR3 protein: CAISPFVPGQGIISVNTEAFF

V gene: TRBV5-1
J gene: TRBJ2-7
D gene: TRBD1
clone size: .
CDR3 DNA: TGCGCCAGCAGCTCCACCGGGACAGGGTATTACGAGCAGTACTTC
CDR3 protein: CASSSTGTGYYEQYF

V gene: TRBV20-1
J gene: TRBJ1-4
D gene: TRBD1
clone size: .
CDR3 DNA: TGCAGTGCGGGAGGACAGGGGGCTCGGAATGAAAAACTGTTTTTT
CDR3 protein: CSAGGQGARNEKLFF

V gene: TRBV30
J gene: TRBJ1-6
D gene: .
clone size: .
CDR3 DNA: TGTGCCTGGAGTGGTGTGCATTCACCCCTCCACTTT
CDR3 protein: CAWSGVHSPLHF

V gene: TRBV4-1
J gene: TRBJ2-3
D gene: .
clone size: .
CDR3 DNA: TGCGCCAGCAGCCTACAGGACAGTGTAACAGATACGCAGTATTTT
CDR3 protein: CASSLQDSVTDTQYF

V gene: TRBV10-3
J gene: TRBJ2-7
D gene: .
clone size: .
CDR3 DNA: TGTGCCATCAGTGGGGGGATAACTTACGAGCAGTACTTC
CDR3 protein: CAISGGITYEQYF

V gene: TRBV27
J gene: TRBJ2-1
D gene: TRBD1
clone size: .
CDR3 DNA: TGTGCCACACAGGGGCTGTCCAATGAGCAGTTCTTC
CDR3 protein: CATQGLSNEQFF

V gene: TRBV30
J gene: TRBJ2-1
D gene: TRBD1
clone size: few
CDR3 DNA: TGTGCCTGGAGGGTAACGGGACAGAATTACAATGAGCAGTTCTTC
CDR3 protein: CAWRVTGQNYNEQFF

V gene: TRBV4-1
J gene: TRBJ1-5
D gene: .
clone size: few
CDR3 DNA: TGCGCCAGCAGCCAAGTTGCGGGAACGGAACAGCCCCAGCATTTT
CDR3 protein: CASSQVAGTEQPQHF

V gene: TRBV2
J gene: TRBJ1-6
D gene: .
clone size: .
CDR3 DNA: TGTGCCAGCACTACCGGGTCTGTAAATTCACCCCTCCACTTT
CDR3 protein: CASTTGSVNSPLHF

V gene: TRBV10-1
J gene: TRBJ2-1
D gene: .
clone size: once
CDR3 DNA: TGCGCCAGCAGTGAGTCGCTCTCTACCTACAATGAGCAGTTCTTC
CDR3 protein: CASSESLSTYNEQFF

V gene: TRBV19
J gene: TRBJ2-3
D gene: TRBD2
clone size: .
CDR3 DNA: TGTGCCAGTAGTATAGGGACTAGAGGAAGCACAGATACGCAGTATTTT
CDR3 protein: CASSIGTRGSTDTQYF

V gene: TRBV7-8
J gene: TRBJ2-3
D gene: .
clone size: .
CDR3 DNA: TGTGCCAGCAGCTTGTCGGCTATCTATGCCAAAGATACGCAGTATTTT
CDR3 protein: CASSLSAIYAKDTQYF

V gene: TRBV4-1
J gene: TRBJ1-5
D gene: .
clone size: few
CDR3 DNA: TGCGCCAGCAGCCAAGAGAGGGGTAATCAGCCCCAGCATTTT
CDR3 protein: CASSQERGNQPQHF

V gene: TRBV7-6
J gene: TRBJ2-7
D gene: .
clone size: few
CDR3 DNA: TGTGCCAGCAGCTTGGGAACCTACCACTACGAGCAGTACTTC
CDR3 protein: CASSLGTYHYEQYF

V gene: TRBV7-9
J gene: TRBJ2-4
D gene: .
clone size: .
CDR3 DNA: TGTGCCAGCAGCTTAGTAGGGTACATTCAGTACTTC
CDR3 protein: CASSLVGYIQYF

V gene: TRBV5-5
J gene: TRBJ1-1
D gene: .
clone size: .
CDR3 DNA: TGTGCCAGCAGCTTGGCAGGACAGAAGAACACTGAAGCTTTCTTT
CDR3 protein: CASSLAGQKNTEAFF

V gene: TRBV7-2
J gene: TRBJ1-2
D gene: .
clone size: .
CDR3 DNA: TGTGCCAGCAGCTTAGCTTGGGCAGGGGATGGCTACACCTTC
CDR3 protein: CASSLAWAGDGYTF

V gene: TRBV9
J gene: TRBJ2-1
D gene: TRBD1
clone size: many
CDR3 DNA: TGTGCCAGCAGCGTAGCGGGACAGGGTTTATTCTTC
CDR3 protein: CASSVAGQGLFF

V gene: TRBV10-3
J gene: TRBJ1-2
D gene: .
clone size: .
CDR3 DNA: TGTGCCATCACCGCCGGCACATCCTATGGCTACACCTTC
CDR3 protein: CAITAGTSYGYTF

V gene: TRBV20-1
J gene: TRBJ1-2
D gene: .
clone size: .
CDR3 DNA: TGCAGTGCTAGCGACCAAACTTATGGCTACACCTTC
CDR3 protein: CSASDQTYGYTF

V gene: TRBV24-1
J gene: TRBJ2-3
D gene: .
clone size: many
CDR3 DNA: TGTGCCACCAGCCCGTGGGGAAGCAGCGCAGATACGCAGTATTTT
CDR3 protein: CATSPWGSSADTQYF

V gene: TRBV14
J gene: TRBJ2-7
D gene: .
clone size: .
CDR3 DNA: TGTGCCAGCAGCCTGTTCCCAACTTCTAGCTCCTACGAGCAGTACTTC
CDR3 protein: CASSLFPTSSSYEQYF

V gene: TRBV5-1
J gene: TRBJ1-2
D gene: .
clone size: .
CDR3 DNA: TGCGCCAGCAGCTTTCACGGGAGCTCTCTAGACGGCTACACCTTC
CDR3 protein: CASSFHGSSLDGYTF

V gene: TRBV20-1
J gene: TRBJ2-3
D gene: TRBD2
clone size: many
CDR3 DNA: TGCAGTGCTAGAGCCCCTAGCGGGAATACGCAGTATTTT
CDR3 protein: CSARAPSGNTQYF

V gene: TRBV20-1
J gene: TRBJ1-5
D gene: .
clone size: .
CDR3 DNA: TGCAGTGCTAGAGACAAATATTGGGCCCAGCATTTT
CDR3 protein: CSARDKYWAQHF

V gene: TRBV10-3
J gene: TRBJ2-7
D gene: TRBD2
clone size: .
CDR3 DNA: TGTGCCATCAGTGAGTCGGGGACTAGCGGGAGGGTCGAGCAGTACTTC
CDR3 protein: CAISESGTSGRVEQYF

V gene: TRBV12-3/TRBV12-4
J gene: TRBJ2-6
D gene: .
clone size: few
CDR3 DNA: TGTGCCAGCAGCCAAGGACAAGTTGAAAGCTCTGGGGCCAACGTCCTGACTTTC
CDR3 protein: CASSQGQVESSGANVLTF

V gene: TRBV5-1
J gene: TRBJ1-1
D gene: TRBD1
clone size: .
CDR3 DNA: TGCGCCAGCAGTCGGGCAGGGGGGTTGAGCACTGAAGCTTTCTTT
CDR3 protein: CASSRAGGLSTEAFF

V gene: TRBV3-1
J gene: TRBJ2-4
D gene: .
clone size: few
CDR3 DNA: TGTGCCAGCAGCCAGGGGGGGCGAACGGCCAAAAACATTCAGTACTTC
CDR3 protein: CASSQGGRTAKNIQYF

V gene: TRBV19
J gene: TRBJ2-4
D gene: .
clone size: .
CDR3 DNA: TGTGCCAGTACGACGAGGGCCCGATGGGACATTCAGTACTTC
CDR3 protein: CASTTRARWDIQYF

V gene: TRBV18
J gene: TRBJ1-1
D gene: .
clone size: few
CDR3 DNA: TGTGCCAGCTCAACAGGGCCCGCTGAAGCTTTCTTT
CDR3 protein: CASSTGPAEAFF